This T cell receptor beta chain was identified during a study of blood T cell repertoires in COVID-19. Overall study context: The study drew acute and convalescent COVID-19 samples from the United States, Italy and Spain. The cDNA or gDNA used as material had been derived from T cells, B-cell-depleted T cells, or PBMCs.

Trimming took off 6 bases at V and 9 bases at J, with 14 bases between the two ends. This CDR3 comprises 12 residues. Germline CDR1 is MNHEY and CDR2 is SVGAGI. Method: immunoSEQ multiplex PCR; TCRdb's copy keeps in-frame clones and lacks some. The table records around 140,000 clones, 86% of them present only once. This study enrolled people aged roughly 18 to 100 from 20 to 25 US geographic areas. The sequenced sample consisted of PBMCs or T cells enriched from blood (not recorded which). The clonotype was recovered from a man aged 50-59 years who had recovered from COVID-19. The J gene is TRBJ1-1, the V gene TRBV6-5; D is possibly TRBD1 (5 bases). This CDR3 is CASRERGGKAFF. The CDR3 DNA sequence: TGTGCCAGCAGGGAGCGGGGCGGGAAAGCTTTCTTT.